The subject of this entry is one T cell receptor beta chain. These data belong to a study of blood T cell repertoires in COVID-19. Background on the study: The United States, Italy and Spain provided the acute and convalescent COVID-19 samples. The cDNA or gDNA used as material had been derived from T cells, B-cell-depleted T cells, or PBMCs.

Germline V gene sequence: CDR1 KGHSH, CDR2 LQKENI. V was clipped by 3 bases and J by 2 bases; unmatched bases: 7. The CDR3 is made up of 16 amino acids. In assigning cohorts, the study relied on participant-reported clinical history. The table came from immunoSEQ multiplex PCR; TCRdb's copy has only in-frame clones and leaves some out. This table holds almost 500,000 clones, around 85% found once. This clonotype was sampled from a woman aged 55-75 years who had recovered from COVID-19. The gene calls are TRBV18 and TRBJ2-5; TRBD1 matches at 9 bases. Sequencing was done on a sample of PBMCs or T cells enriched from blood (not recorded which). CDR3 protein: CASSPRDRARQETQYF. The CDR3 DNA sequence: TGTGCCAGCTCACCCCGGGACAGGGCGCGGCAAGAGACCCAGTACTTC.